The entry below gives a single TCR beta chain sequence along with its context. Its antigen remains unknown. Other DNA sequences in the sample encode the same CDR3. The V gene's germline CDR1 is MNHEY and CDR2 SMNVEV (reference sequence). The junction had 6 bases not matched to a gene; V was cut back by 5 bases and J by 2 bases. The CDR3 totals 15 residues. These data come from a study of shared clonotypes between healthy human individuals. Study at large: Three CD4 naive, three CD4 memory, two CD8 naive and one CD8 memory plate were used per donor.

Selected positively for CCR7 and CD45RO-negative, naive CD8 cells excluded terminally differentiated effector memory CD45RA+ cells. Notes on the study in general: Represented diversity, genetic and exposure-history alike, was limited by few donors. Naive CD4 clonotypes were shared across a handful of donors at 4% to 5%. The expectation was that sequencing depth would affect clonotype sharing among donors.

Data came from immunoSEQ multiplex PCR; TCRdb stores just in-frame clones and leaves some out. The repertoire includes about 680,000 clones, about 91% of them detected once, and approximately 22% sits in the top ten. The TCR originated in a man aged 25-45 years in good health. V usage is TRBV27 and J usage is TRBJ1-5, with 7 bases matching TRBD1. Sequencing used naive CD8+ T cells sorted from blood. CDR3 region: CASSPTGYGNQPQHF. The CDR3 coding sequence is TGTGCCAGCAGTCCGACAGGGTACGGCAATCAGCCCCAGCATTTT.